This TCR beta chain was sequenced during a study of blood T cell repertoires in COVID-19. For the study at large: There were acute and convalescent COVID-19 samples, and they came from the United States, Italy and Spain. The analysed material was cDNA or gDNA that came from T cells, B-cell-depleted T cells, or PBMCs.

In the original processing: The authors estimated nucleated cell counts from reference gene primer amplification. The protocol was immunoSEQ multiplex PCR, while the TCRdb copy is restricted to in-frame clones and leaves out a portion. V, J and clone size are those of that table, while D and trimming were read from the DNA. The data hold hundreds of thousands of clones, with about nine tenths observed a single time. Germline CDR1 SGHRS, CDR2 YFSETQ. CDR3 length equals 16 residues. The ends were cut back, 4 bases at V and 3 bases at J, with 19 bases in the middle. This sequence originates from an older woman who had recovered from COVID-19. This sequence joins TRBV5-1 and TRBJ1-1; D not certain. Material: peripheral blood. The CDR3 DNA reads as TGCGCCAGCAGCACACTAGGACGGAGCCCTCACACTGAAGCTTTCTTT. This encodes CASSTLGRSPHTEAFF.